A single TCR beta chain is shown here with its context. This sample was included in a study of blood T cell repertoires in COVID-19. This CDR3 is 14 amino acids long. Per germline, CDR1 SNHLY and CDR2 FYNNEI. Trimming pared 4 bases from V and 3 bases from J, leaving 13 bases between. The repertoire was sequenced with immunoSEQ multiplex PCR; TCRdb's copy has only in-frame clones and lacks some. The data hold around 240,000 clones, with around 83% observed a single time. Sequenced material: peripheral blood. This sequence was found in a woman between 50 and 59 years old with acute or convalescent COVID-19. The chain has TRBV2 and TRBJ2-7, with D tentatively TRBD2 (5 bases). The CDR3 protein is CASSAESGLYEQYF. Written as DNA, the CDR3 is TGTGCCAGCAGTGCTGAAAGCGGACTCTACGAGCAGTACTTC.